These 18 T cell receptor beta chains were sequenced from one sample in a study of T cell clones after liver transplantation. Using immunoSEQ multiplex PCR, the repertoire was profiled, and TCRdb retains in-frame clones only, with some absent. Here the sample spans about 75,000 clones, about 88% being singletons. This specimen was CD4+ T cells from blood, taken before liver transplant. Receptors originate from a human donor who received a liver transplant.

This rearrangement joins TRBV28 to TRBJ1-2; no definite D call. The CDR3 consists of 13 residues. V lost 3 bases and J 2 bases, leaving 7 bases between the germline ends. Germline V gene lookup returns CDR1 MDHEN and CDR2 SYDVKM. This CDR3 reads CASSFRGNYGYTF. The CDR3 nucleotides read TGTGCCAGCAGTTTTAGAGGGAACTATGGCTACACCTTC.

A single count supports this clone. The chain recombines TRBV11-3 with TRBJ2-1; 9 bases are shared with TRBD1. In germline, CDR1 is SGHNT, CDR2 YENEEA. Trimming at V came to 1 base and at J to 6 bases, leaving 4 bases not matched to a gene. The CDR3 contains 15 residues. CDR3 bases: TGTGCCAGCAGCTTAGTACAGGGGGCGCGCAATGAGCAGTTCTTC. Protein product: CASSLVQGARNEQFF.

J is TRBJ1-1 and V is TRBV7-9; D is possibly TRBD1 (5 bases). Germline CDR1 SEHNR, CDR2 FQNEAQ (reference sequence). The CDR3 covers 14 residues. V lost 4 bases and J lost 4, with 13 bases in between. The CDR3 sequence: CASSSMLGGTEAFF. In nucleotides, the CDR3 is TGTGCCAGCAGCTCCATGCTGGGGGGCACTGAAGCTTTCTTT.

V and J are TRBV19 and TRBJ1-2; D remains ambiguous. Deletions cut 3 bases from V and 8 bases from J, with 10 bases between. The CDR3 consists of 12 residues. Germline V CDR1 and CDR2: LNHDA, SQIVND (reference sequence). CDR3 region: CASSMEARGYTF. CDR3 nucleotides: TGTGCCAGTAGTATGGAAGCACGGGGCTACACCTTC.

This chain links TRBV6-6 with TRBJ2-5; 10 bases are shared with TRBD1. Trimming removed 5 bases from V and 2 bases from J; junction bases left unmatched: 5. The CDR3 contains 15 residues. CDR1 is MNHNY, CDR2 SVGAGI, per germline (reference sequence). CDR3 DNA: TGTGCCAGCAGTCCACCGGGACAGGGGCAAGAGACCCAGTACTTC. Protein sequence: CASSPPGQGQETQYF.

CDR3 loop: CASSEVLGALEQFF. CDR3 nucleotide sequence: TGTGCCAGCAGTGAAGTCTTGGGAGCGCTCGAGCAGTTCTTC. The chain combines TRBV2 with TRBJ2-1, with D possibly matching TRBD2 (5 bases). Deletions cut 1 base from V and 10 bases from J, with 14 bases between. This CDR3 region has 14 residues. Germline V gene data show CDR1 as SNHLY and CDR2 as FYNNEI.

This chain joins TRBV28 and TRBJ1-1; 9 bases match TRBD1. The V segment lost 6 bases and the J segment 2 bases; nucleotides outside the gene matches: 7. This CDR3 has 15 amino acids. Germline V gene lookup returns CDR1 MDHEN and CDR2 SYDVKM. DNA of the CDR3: TGTGCCAGCAGAATACAGGGGGCGGGTAACACTGAAGCTTTCTTT. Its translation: CASRIQGAGNTEAFF.

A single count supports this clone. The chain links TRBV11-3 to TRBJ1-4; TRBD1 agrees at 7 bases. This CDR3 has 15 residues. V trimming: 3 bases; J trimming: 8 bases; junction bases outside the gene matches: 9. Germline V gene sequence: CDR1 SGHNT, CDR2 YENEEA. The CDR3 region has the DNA TGTGCCAGCAGCTTGCGACAGGGTGGAGGAGAAAAACTGTTTTTT. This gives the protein CASSLRQGGGEKLFF.

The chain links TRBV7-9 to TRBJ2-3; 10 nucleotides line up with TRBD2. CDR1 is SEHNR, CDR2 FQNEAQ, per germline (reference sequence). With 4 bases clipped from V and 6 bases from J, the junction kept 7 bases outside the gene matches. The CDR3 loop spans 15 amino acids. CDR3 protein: CASSSLAGGGDTQYF. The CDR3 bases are TGTGCCAGCAGCTCCTTAGCGGGAGGAGGTGATACGCAGTATTTT.

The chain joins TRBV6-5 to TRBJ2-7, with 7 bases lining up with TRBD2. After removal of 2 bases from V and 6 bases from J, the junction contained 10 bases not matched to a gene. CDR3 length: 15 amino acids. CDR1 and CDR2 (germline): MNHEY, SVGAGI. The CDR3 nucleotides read TGTGCCAGCAGTTACGGGGCGGGAGCGGGAACCGAGCAGTACTTC. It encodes CASSYGAGAGTEQYF.

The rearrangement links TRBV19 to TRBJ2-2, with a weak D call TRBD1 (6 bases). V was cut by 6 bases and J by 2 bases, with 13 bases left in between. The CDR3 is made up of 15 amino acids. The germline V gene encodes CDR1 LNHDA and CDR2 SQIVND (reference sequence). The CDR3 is CASSPRTANTGELFF. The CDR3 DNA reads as TGTGCCAGTAGCCCCCGGACAGCAAACACCGGGGAGCTGTTTTTT.

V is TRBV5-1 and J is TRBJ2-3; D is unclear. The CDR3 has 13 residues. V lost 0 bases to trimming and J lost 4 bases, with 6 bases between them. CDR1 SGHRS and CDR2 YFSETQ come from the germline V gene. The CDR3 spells CASSLEASDTQYF. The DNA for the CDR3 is TGCGCCAGCAGCTTGGAAGCCTCAGATACGCAGTATTTT.

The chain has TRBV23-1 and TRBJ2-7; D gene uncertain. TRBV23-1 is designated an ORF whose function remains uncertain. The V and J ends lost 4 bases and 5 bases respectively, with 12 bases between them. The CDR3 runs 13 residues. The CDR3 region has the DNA TGCGCCAGCAGTCTTGAGGATACAAACGAGCAGTACTTC. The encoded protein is CASSLEDTNEQYF.

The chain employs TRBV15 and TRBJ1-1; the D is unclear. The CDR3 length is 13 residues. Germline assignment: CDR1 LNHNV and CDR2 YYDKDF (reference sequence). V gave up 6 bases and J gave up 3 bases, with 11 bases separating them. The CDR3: CATSTFRDTEAFF. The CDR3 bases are TGTGCCACCAGTACGTTCCGGGACACTGAAGCTTTCTTT.

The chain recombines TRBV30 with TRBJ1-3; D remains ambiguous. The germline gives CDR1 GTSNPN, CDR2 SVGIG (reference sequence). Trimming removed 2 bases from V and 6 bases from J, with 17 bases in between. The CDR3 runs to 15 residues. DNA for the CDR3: TGTGCCTGGAGTTTCTTAGGGAAAGCGTCAAACACCATATATTTT. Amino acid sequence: CAWSFLGKASNTIYF.

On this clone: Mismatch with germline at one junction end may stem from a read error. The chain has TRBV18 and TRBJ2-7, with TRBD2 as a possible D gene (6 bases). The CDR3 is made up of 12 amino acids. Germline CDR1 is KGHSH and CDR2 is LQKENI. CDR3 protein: CASSSPGDEQYF. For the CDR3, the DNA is TGTGCCAGCTCATCACCGGGGGACGAGCAGTACTTC.

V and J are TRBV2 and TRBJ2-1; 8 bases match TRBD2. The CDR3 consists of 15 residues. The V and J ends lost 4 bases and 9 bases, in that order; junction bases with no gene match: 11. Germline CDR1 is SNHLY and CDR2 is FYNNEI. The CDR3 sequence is CASSGSSGSNAEQFF. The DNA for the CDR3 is TGTGCCAGCAGTGGGTCGAGCGGGAGTAATGCTGAGCAGTTCTTC. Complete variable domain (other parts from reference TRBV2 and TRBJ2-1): EPEVTQTPSHQVTQMGQEVILRCVPISNHLYFYWYRQILGQKVEFLVSFYNNEISEKSEIFDDQFSVERPDGSNFTLKIRSTKLEDSAMYFCASSGSSGSNAEQFFGPGTRLTVL.

The CDR3 bases are TGTGCCAGCAGCCCACTGCGAGAGGGTATAGGTGAAAAACTGTTTTTT. It codes for CASSPLREGIGEKLFF. The chain is built from TRBV7-2 and TRBJ1-4; D not resolved. Germline-derived CDR1 and CDR2 are SGHTA and FQGNSA. The CDR3 is 16 residues long. V was trimmed by 5 bases and J by 7 bases, leaving 20 bases between them.